The 29 T cell receptor beta chains below all came from one sample that was sequenced in a study of blood T cell repertoires in COVID-19. The method was immunoSEQ multiplex PCR; TCRdb's version includes in-frame clones alone and lacks a portion of them. The sample holds about 160,000 clones, around 80% seen once. Material: peripheral blood. The origin of the receptors is a woman aged 80 or over with acute or convalescent COVID-19.

The chain has TRBV10-3 and TRBJ1-3, with 7 positions matching TRBD1. Germline-derived CDR1 and CDR2 are ENHRY and SYGVKD. The CDR3 consists of 15 residues. The V segment lost 2 bases and the J segment 2 bases; nucleotides outside the gene matches: 3. The DNA of the CDR3 is TGTGCCATCAGTGAGACCCAGGGGGCTGGAAACACCATATATTTT. Translated, it gives CAISETQGAGNTIYF.

The chain is built from TRBV28 and TRBJ2-7; perhaps TRBD2 as D (5 bases). CDR1 and CDR2 (germline): MDHEN, SYDVKM. The CDR3 totals 13 residues. With 2 bases removed from V and 4 bases from J, the gap between germline ends came to 9 bases. The DNA for the CDR3 is TGTGCCAGCAGTTTACTGGGAGCATACGAGCAGTACTTC. The encoded protein is CASSLLGAYEQYF.

This clone was recorded a few times. This sequence joins TRBV5-6 and TRBJ1-1; D may be TRBD1 (6 bases). V lost 0 bases and J 4 bases, leaving 13 bases between the germline ends. This CDR3 has 15 residues. CDR1 SGHDT and CDR2 YYEEEE come from the germline V gene. DNA for the CDR3: TGTGCCAGCAGCTTGGCTCAGGGGCGGCTCACTGAAGCTTTCTTT. Its translation: CASSLAQGRLTEAFF. The full variable domain, with the rest looked up from reference TRBV5-6 and TRBJ1-1, is DAGVTQSPTHLIKTRGQQVTLRCSPKSGHDTVSWYQQALGQGPQFIFQYYEEEERQRGNFPDRFSGHQFPNYSSELNVNALLLGDSALYLCASSLAQGRLTEAFFGQGTRLTVV.

The rearrangement links TRBV19 to TRBJ1-2, with 9 bases identical to TRBD1. Germline trimming cut 4 bases from V and 2 bases from J; bases unmatched to any gene: 11. Germline CDR1 and CDR2: LNHDA and SQIVND (reference sequence). This CDR3 contains 17 residues. This CDR3 reads CASSTSPWDRANYGYTF. The CDR3 DNA reads as TGTGCCAGTAGTACCAGTCCTTGGGACAGGGCGAACTATGGCTACACCTTC.

This clone was seen just once. This chain connects TRBV7-9 to TRBJ2-1; D ambiguous. The CDR3 is made up of 12 amino acids. Germline V gene data show CDR1 as SEHNR and CDR2 as FQNEAQ (reference sequence). V lost 5 bases to trimming and J lost 8 bases, with 10 bases between them. CDR3 region: CASSPTGDEQFF. Here the CDR3 DNA reads TGTGCCAGCAGCCCGACTGGTGATGAGCAGTTCTTC.

This rearrangement joins TRBV21-1 to TRBJ1-2. TRBV21-1 is described as a pseudogene. The CDR3 consists of 15 residues. The CDR3 is CASSKLRRDLYGYTF. The CDR3 DNA reads as TGTGCCAGCAGCAAACTACGGAGAGACCTATATGGCTACACCTTC.

The gene calls are TRBV3-1 (or the pseudogene TRBV3-2) and TRBJ2-6; 9 bases fit TRBD2. Germline CDR1 LGHDT, CDR2 YNNKEL (reference sequence). The CDR3 contains 21 residues. The J segment lost 0 bases and the V segment lost 4 bases, leaving 16 bases of the junction unmatched. CDR3 in amino acids: CASSRSRGRVQRPSGANVLTF. As DNA, the CDR3 is TGTGCCAGCAGCCGCTCTCGCGGGAGGGTCCAGCGTCCCTCTGGGGCCAACGTCCTGACTTTC.

This clone was observed a single time. The chain couples TRBV7-9 to TRBJ1-2; perhaps TRBD1 as D (5 bases). The CDR3 is made up of 12 amino acids. Trimming shortened V by 5 bases and J by 8 bases, and 12 bases separated the two germline ends. Germline CDR1 SEHNR, CDR2 FQNEAQ (reference sequence). The CDR3 DNA follows: TGTGCCAGCAGCCGGGACTTCGGAGGCTACACCTTC. This encodes CASSRDFGGYTF.

The chain is built from TRBV12-3 or TRBV12-4 and TRBJ1-2, with unresolved D. The germline V and J ends were trimmed by 4 bases and 4 bases, with 7 bases remaining between them. The CDR3 spans 12 residues. CDR3 in amino acids: CASSSRGYGYTF. CDR3 coding DNA: TGTGCCAGCAGTTCCCGGGGCTATGGCTACACCTTC.

The chain links TRBV5-1 to TRBJ1-1; TRBD1 aligns across 8 bases. The germline gives CDR1 SGHRS, CDR2 YFSETQ. Unmatched junction bases numbered 8, after V lost 7 bases and J lost 0 bases. This CDR3 region has 15 residues. CDR3 sequence reads: CASGRGQGMNTEAFF. Here the CDR3 DNA reads TGCGCCAGCGGGCGAGGACAGGGAATGAACACTGAAGCTTTCTTT.

The J gene is TRBJ2-1, the V gene TRBV6-5; TRBD2 matches 8 bases. Trimming cost V 5 bases and J 4 bases; bases outside gene matches: 7. The CDR3 covers 15 residues. CDR1 and CDR2 (germline): MNHEY, SVGAGI. The CDR3 loop reads CASSTSGSPYNEQFF. Written as DNA, the CDR3 is TGTGCCAGCAGTACCAGCGGGAGTCCGTACAATGAGCAGTTCTTC.

A single count supports this clone. The V call is TRBV5-6, the J call TRBJ2-3; perhaps TRBD2 as D (6 bases). The CDR3 runs 15 residues. CDR1 is SGHDT and CDR2 is YYEEEE in the germline V gene. V was shortened by 2 bases and J by 5 bases, with 15 bases between the two germline ends. This CDR3 reads CASSLDGTYVDTQYF. CDR3 DNA sequence: TGTGCCAGCAGCTTAGACGGGACTTACGTAGATACGCAGTATTTT.

The sample holds a few counts of this clone. Germline is not matched at one junction end, which may reflect a read error. The CDR3 DNA is TGTGCCAGTAACATGGCCTTCTCCTCCGAGCAGTACTTC. It specifies CASNMAFSSEQYF. This chain uses TRBV19 with TRBJ2-7; D is undetermined. There are 13 residues in the CDR3. Germline values: CDR1 LNHDA, CDR2 SQIVND (reference sequence).

This clone was counted between two and nine times. This chain links TRBV7-9 with TRBJ1-1, with 7 bases fitting TRBD1. Trimming cost V 5 bases and J 1 base; bases outside gene matches: 4. The CDR3 loop spans 14 amino acids. Per germline, CDR1 SEHNR and CDR2 FQNEAQ (reference sequence). CDR3 region: CASSPTGWNTEAFF. The CDR3 bases are TGTGCCAGCAGCCCGACAGGGTGGAACACTGAAGCTTTCTTT.

The genes are TRBV5-8 and TRBJ2-1; a possible D gene is TRBD2 (5 bases). Per the germline V gene, CDR1 is SGHTS and CDR2 is YDEGEE. V was cut by 5 bases and J by 0 bases, with 12 bases left in between. CDR3 length equals 15 residues. The chain's CDR3 is CASRIGLSSYNEQFF. In nucleotides, the CDR3 is TGTGCCAGCAGGATAGGACTCAGCTCCTACAATGAGCAGTTCTTC.

The chain recombines TRBV20-1 with TRBJ1-6; no definite D call. The V gene's germline CDR1 is DFQATT and CDR2 SNEGSKA (reference sequence). The CDR3 contains 11 residues. The V end lost 3 bases, the J end lost 14 bases, and 11 bases lay between the germline ends. This CDR3 is CSASAGWALHF. In DNA form, the CDR3 reads TGCAGTGCTAGCGCGGGATGGGCCCTCCACTTT.

The CDR3 nucleotides are TGTGCCAGCAGTACCCTCATCGGGACTCCCTACGAGCAGTACTTC. As protein: CASSTLIGTPYEQYF. The chain recombines TRBV28 with TRBJ2-7; possible D gene TRBD2, 6 bases. Germline V gives CDR1 MDHEN, CDR2 SYDVKM. Deletions cut 5 bases from V and 2 bases from J, with 16 bases between. The CDR3 contains 15 residues.

The CDR3 DNA reads TGTGCCAGCAGCTCAAGGACAGGGGCTAACTATGGCTACACCTTC. Translated: CASSSRTGANYGYTF. V gene TRBV7-8 combines with J gene TRBJ1-2; 9 bases align to TRBD1. The CDR3 sequence is 15 residues long. J was trimmed by 0 bases and V by 4 bases; bases with no gene match: 3. Germline V lookup: CDR1 SGHVS, CDR2 FQNEAQ.

The chain uses TRBV5-1 and TRBJ2-1; a possible D gene is TRBD1 (5 bases). The CDR3 spans 14 residues. Trimming shortened V by 1 base and J by 5 bases, and 10 bases separated the two germline ends. CDR1 and CDR2 from the germline V gene are SGHRS and YFSETQ. CDR3 in DNA: TGCGCCAGCAGCTTGTGGGGCAGGGACAATGAGCAGTTCTTC. The encoded protein is CASSLWGRDNEQFF. The full variable domain, rest sourced from reference TRBV5-1 and TRBJ2-1, is KAGVTQTPRYLIKTRGQQVTLSCSPISGHRSVSWYQQTPGQGLQFLFEYFSETQRNKGNFPGRFSGRQFSNSRSEMNVSTLELGDSALYLCASSLWGRDNEQFFGPGTRLTVL.

A few counts support this clone. The sample holds other DNA sequences that translate to the same CDR3. The CDR3 protein is CASSQVGGNSPLHF. As DNA, the CDR3 is TGTGCCAGCAGCCAAGTAGGGGGAAACTCACCCCTCCACTTT. The rearrangement links TRBV3-1 (or the pseudogene TRBV3-2) to TRBJ1-6; D may be TRBD1 (6 bases). The CDR3 has 14 amino acids. CDR1 is LGHDT, CDR2 YNNKEL, per germline (reference sequence). Deletions cut 1 base from V and 10 bases from J, with 11 bases between.

The rearrangement joins TRBV10-2 to TRBJ2-1; maybe TRBD2 (6 bases). The germline CDR1 and CDR2 sequences are WSHSY and SAAADI. V was clipped by 8 bases and J by 9 bases, with 11 bases between them. The CDR3 is 11 residues long. In nucleotides, the CDR3 is TGCGCCAGCCGGGACGGGGGTGAGCAGTTCTTC. As protein: CASRDGGEQFF.

To note about this clone: The junction departs from germline at one end; a sequencing error may be responsible. The chain employs TRBV7-7 and TRBJ2-5, with 7 bases aligning to TRBD2. The V gene's germline CDR1 is SSHAT and CDR2 FNYEAQ (reference sequence). The CDR3 runs 14 residues. The chain's CDR3 is CASSFGGSEKTQYF. The CDR3 nucleotides are TGTGCTAGCAGCTTCGGGGGGAGTGAAAAGACCCAGTACTTC.

J is TRBJ2-1 and V is TRBV12-3 or TRBV12-4; tentatively, D is TRBD2 (6 bases). Trimming took 5 bases from V and 8 from J, leaving 13 bases between them. This CDR3 spans 13 amino acids. CDR3 nucleotides: TGTGCCAGCAGTCCCGGGAGCAAGGATGAGCAGTTCTTC. Amino acid sequence: CASSPGSKDEQFF.

V and J are TRBV19 and TRBJ2-7, with TRBD2 matching over 10 bases. The CDR3 is made up of 14 amino acids. J gave up 5 bases and V 6 bases, and 7 bases lay outside the gene matches. Germline V lookup: CDR1 LNHDA, CDR2 SQIVND (reference sequence). CDR3: CASSDLAGVNEQYF. The DNA of the CDR3 is TGTGCCAGTAGCGACCTAGCGGGAGTCAACGAGCAGTACTTC.

V and J are TRBV6-5 and TRBJ1-1; unclear D gene. Germline V gene lookup returns CDR1 MNHEY and CDR2 SVGAGI. V gave up 0 bases and J gave up 2 bases, with 7 bases separating them. CDR3 length equals 14 residues. This chain's CDR3 is CASSYSLENTEAFF. Written as DNA, the CDR3 is TGTGCCAGCAGTTACTCCTTAGAAAACACTGAAGCTTTCTTT.

This clone was counted a few times. The chain uses TRBV19 and TRBJ1-6, with a tentative D call TRBD1 (6 bases). The germline CDR1 and CDR2 sequences are LNHDA and SQIVND (reference sequence). V was shortened by 1 base and J by 7 bases, with 11 bases between the two germline ends. The CDR3 covers 15 residues. The CDR3 loop is CASSIGTEINSPLHF. The CDR3, as DNA: TGTGCCAGTAGTATAGGGACAGAGATAAATTCACCCCTCCACTTT.

The V call is TRBV28, the J call TRBJ2-2, with a tentative D call TRBD1 (6 bases). The CDR3 runs to 16 residues. V lost 2 bases and J lost 4, with 14 bases in between. Germline CDR1 reads MDHEN; CDR2 reads SYDVKM. The CDR3 DNA reads TGTGCCAGCAGTTTAATCCCAGGGGTCGGCACCGGGGAGCTGTTTTTT. Protein: CASSLIPGVGTGELFF.

J is TRBJ1-2 and V is TRBV5-1; possibly TRBD1 for D (6 bases). Trimming cost V 4 bases and J 5 bases, with 18 bases left between them. The CDR3 contains 15 residues. The germline V gene has CDR1 SGHRS and CDR2 YFSETQ. The CDR3 spells CASSPGLGQIYGYTF. Here the CDR3 DNA reads TGCGCCAGCAGCCCAGGCCTCGGACAGATATATGGCTACACCTTC.

The chain uses TRBV12-2 and TRBJ2-2; the table's TRBD2 call for D was not verified on the DNA. TRBV12-2 is a pseudogene segment. This CDR3 spans 15 amino acids. CDR3 amino acids: CASRLGVSRTGELFF. The CDR3 nucleotides read TGTGCAAGTCGCTTAGGCGTTTCGCGCACCGGGGAGCTGTTTTTT.